The next 26 T cell receptor beta chains were all read from a single sample in a study of cytomegalovirus exposure and HLA in healthy donors (dated by TCRdb to 2016 to 2017). Library preparation used the immunoSEQ multiplex PCR assay. The multiplex PCR relied on a mix of 60 forward primers for TCR Vbeta segments and 13 reverse primers for TCR Jbeta segments. TCRdb took this table from immuneACCESS and kept in-frame rearrangements with V and J called. Such tables lack part of the clones; where checked against another copy, unresolved V genes explain under half of the gap, and the rest is unexplained. The sample contains 120,000 or so clones, around three quarters of them found a single time. Of the sample, approximately 1.2% falls within the top ten clones. Sequenced: PBMCs. All receptors derive from a female donor in good health and CMV-seronegative.

The chain joins TRBV7-9 to TRBJ1-5; D might be TRBD1 (5 bases). The V end was cut by 3 bases, the J end by 6 bases, with 12 bases between. Per germline, CDR1 SEHNR and CDR2 FQNEAQ (reference sequence). The CDR3 covers 14 residues. CDR3 in amino acids: CASSFGQVSQPQHF. The DNA of the CDR3 is TGTGCCAGCAGCTTTGGACAAGTCTCTCAGCCCCAGCATTTT.

This rearrangement joins TRBV5-4 to TRBJ2-2; D is unresolved. Trimming removed 3 bases at V and 3 bases at J, with 3 bases between. The CDR3 covers 12 residues. CDR1 and CDR2 from the germline V gene are SGHNT and YYREEE (reference sequence). CDR3 DNA: TGTGCCAGCAGCTCTTACACCGGGGAGCTGTTTTTT. Translated, it gives CASSSYTGELFF.

This clone turned up a few times. The chain joins TRBV7-3 to TRBJ2-7; 12 bases fit TRBD1. Germline V CDR1 and CDR2: SGHTA, FQGTGA. The CDR3 totals 15 residues. With 3 bases clipped from V and 4 bases from J, the junction kept 4 bases outside the gene matches. The CDR3 nucleotides are TGTGCCAGCAGCTTGGGACAGGGGGCCCATTACGAGCAGTACTTC. This encodes CASSLGQGAHYEQYF.

The chain recombines TRBV28 with TRBJ2-3, with D perhaps TRBD2 (6 bases). CDR1 is MDHEN, CDR2 SYDVKM, per germline. This CDR3 has 15 amino acids. V lost 4 bases and J lost 8, with 19 bases in between. DNA of the CDR3: TGTGCCAGCAGTTCCGGGGGAGCTCTAGGTCCTACGCAGTATTTT. Protein: CASSSGGALGPTQYF. Full variable domain (rest looked up from reference TRBV28 and TRBJ2-3): DVKVTQSSRYLVKRTGEKVFLECVQDMDHENMFWYRQDPGLGLRLIYFSYDVKMKEKGDIPEGYSVSREKKERFSLILESASTNQTSMYLCASSSGGALGPTQYFGPGTRLTVL.

The CDR3 protein is CASIQGREKSYEQYF. The CDR3 nucleotides are TGTGCCAGTATCCAGGGCAGGGAAAAATCCTACGAGCAGTACTTC. The rearrangement links TRBV6-1 to TRBJ2-5, with D perhaps matching TRBD1 (5 bases). The assigned J gene may be wrong: the sequence end matches TRBJ2-7 better. This CDR3 has 15 amino acids. Germline lookup yields CDR1 MNHNS and CDR2 SASEGT.

Only one count was recorded for this clone. The rearrangement joins TRBV6-1 to TRBJ2-7, with D possibly being TRBD2 (5 bases). The length of the CDR3 is 17 residues. Per the germline V gene, CDR1 is MNHNS and CDR2 is SASEGT. The ends were cut back, 1 base at V and 6 bases at J, with 22 bases in the middle. CDR3 sequence reads: CASSEGDSGVWLSEQYF. In DNA form, the CDR3 reads TGTGCCAGCAGTGAAGGAGATTCCGGGGTGTGGTTGAGCGAGCAGTACTTC.

This chain joins TRBV28 and TRBJ1-5, with a weak D call TRBD1 (6 bases). Looked up from germline, CDR1 is MDHEN and CDR2 is SYDVKM. This CDR3 contains 15 residues. V was pared by 7 bases and J by 6 bases, with 19 bases between. The CDR3 DNA is TGTGCCAGCACCGATAACAAAGGGGGTGTTCAGCCCCAGCATTTT. Its protein is CASTDNKGGVQPQHF.

This clone showed up just once. The V and J genes are TRBV2 and TRBJ2-3, with a weak D call TRBD2 (7 bases). This CDR3 spans 14 amino acids. The V end was cut by 8 bases, the J end by 6 bases, with 18 bases between. Germline CDR1 and CDR2: SNHLY and FYNNEI. The CDR3 bases are TGTGCCAGCTTAGAGGGGGGGTTTGCGGATACGCAGTATTTT. This encodes CASLEGGFADTQYF. Combining the CDR3 with reference TRBV2 and TRBJ2-3 gives the whole variable domain EPEVTQTPSHQVTQMGQEVILRCVPISNHLYFYWYRQILGQKVEFLVSFYNNEISEKSEIFDDQFSVERPDGSNFTLKIRSTKLEDSAMYFCASLEGGFADTQYFGPGTRLTVL.

The V call is TRBV29-1, the J call TRBJ1-3, with D perhaps TRBD1 (6 bases). The CDR3 has 14 residues. Germline loops: CDR1 SQVTM, CDR2 ANQGSEA. The V end lost 5 bases, the J end lost 4 bases, and 15 bases lay between the germline ends. Here the CDR3 DNA reads TGCAGCGTTCAACTTACAGGGCTCGGAAACACCATATATTTT. This gives the protein CSVQLTGLGNTIYF.

This chain connects TRBV7-3 to TRBJ1-5; 8 positions match TRBD1. Trimming removed 7 bases from V and 1 base from J; junction bases left unmatched: 9. CDR3 length equals 16 residues. The germline V gene encodes CDR1 SGHTA and CDR2 FQGTGA. The CDR3 sequence is CASTKDRVASNQPQHF. CDR3 nucleotide sequence: TGTGCCAGCACCAAGGACAGGGTGGCGAGCAATCAGCCCCAGCATTTT.

V usage is TRBV27 and J usage is TRBJ1-2; TRBD1 is a possible D gene (5 bases). The V gene lost 1 base and the J gene lost 7 bases, with 10 bases spanning the gap. Germline CDR1 and CDR2: MNHEY and SMNVEV (reference sequence). CDR3 size: 13 residues. CDR3 amino acids: CASSLWGGGGYTF. The CDR3 nucleotides read TGTGCCAGCAGTTTATGGGGGGGAGGTGGCTACACCTTC.

Notes on this clone: Other nucleotide sequences in the sample specify the same CDR3. V usage is TRBV27 and J usage is TRBJ1-2; 7 positions match TRBD1. The CDR3 has 13 amino acids. CDR1 and CDR2 (germline): MNHEY, SMNVEV (reference sequence). V dropped 3 bases and J dropped 2; count of bases not matched to a gene: 0. CDR3 sequence: CASSLGQNYGYTF. Written as DNA, the CDR3 is TGTGCCAGCAGTTTGGGACAGAACTATGGCTACACCTTC.

A note on this clone: The junction shows a germline mismatch at one end, possibly a read error. The gene calls are TRBV6-5 and TRBJ1-2; D is uncertain. The CDR3 extends over 12 amino acids. CDR1 MNHEY and CDR2 SVGAGI come from the germline V gene. The CDR3 protein is CASSYDNYGYTF. The CDR3 nucleotides are TGTGCCAGCAGTTACGATAACTATGGCTATACCTTC.

In this sample, this clone turned up once. The rearrangement links TRBV19 to TRBJ2-2, with 7 bases that match TRBD2. There are 15 residues in the CDR3. V lost 6 bases, J lost 3 bases, and 7 bases stayed unmatched. The germline gives CDR1 LNHDA, CDR2 SQIVND (reference sequence). CDR3 DNA: TGTGCCAGTAGGGCCCTGGGAGGGGACACCGGGGAGCTGTTTTTT. Translation gives CASRALGGDTGELFF.

This rearrangement joins TRBV2 to TRBJ2-7; 8 bases are shared with TRBD2. CDR3 length: 14 amino acids. Losses at the gene ends were 3 bases for V and 6 bases for J; bases not matched to a gene: 7. Looked up from germline, CDR1 is SNHLY and CDR2 is FYNNEI. CDR3 amino acids: CASSEPAGVSEQYF. Here the CDR3 DNA reads TGTGCCAGCAGTGAGCCAGCGGGAGTTTCCGAGCAGTACTTC. The complete variable domain, with remaining parts taken from reference TRBV2 and TRBJ2-7, reads EPEVTQTPSHQVTQMGQEVILRCVPISNHLYFYWYRQILGQKVEFLVSFYNNEISEKSEIFDDQFSVERPDGSNFTLKIRSTKLEDSAMYFCASSEPAGVSEQYFGPGTRLTVT.

The chain couples TRBV27 to TRBJ1-6, with 9 bases aligning to TRBD1. CDR1 is MNHEY and CDR2 is SMNVEV in the germline V gene (reference sequence). The CDR3 runs to 16 residues. V lost 6 bases and J lost 10; bases outside the gene matches: 13. CDR3 coding DNA: TGTGCCAGCAGAAGGGGACAGGGTGGGTCGATGTCACCCCTCCACTTT. Encoded protein: CASRRGQGGSMSPLHF.

V gene TRBV7-6 combines with J gene TRBJ2-3; TRBD2 agrees at 13 bases. Trimming at V came to 5 bases and at J to 6 bases, leaving 8 bases not matched to a gene. The CDR3 sequence is 16 residues long. Germline-derived CDR1 and CDR2 are SGHVS and FNYEAQ. The CDR3 coding sequence is TGTGCCAGCAGCCAACAACTAGCGGGGGGGCCGGATACGCAGTATTTT. Translating gives CASSQQLAGGPDTQYF. Together with reference TRBV7-6 and TRBJ2-3, the CDR3 gives the full variable domain: GAGVSQSPRYKVTKRGQDVALRCDPISGHVSLYWYRQALGQGPEFLTYFNYEAQQDKSGLPNDRFSAERPEGSISTLTIQRTEQRDSAMYRCASSQQLAGGPDTQYFGPGTRLTVL.

CDR3 sequence reads: CASSQRLAGGLDTQYF. DNA for the CDR3: TGTGCCAGCAGCCAGCGACTAGCGGGGGGTTTGGATACGCAGTATTTT. V gene TRBV4-2 combines with J gene TRBJ2-3, with 13 bases lining up with TRBD2. This CDR3 contains 16 residues. Per germline, CDR1 LGHNA and CDR2 YNFKEQ. The V gene end was trimmed by 3 bases and the J gene end by 6 bases; junction bases not matched to a gene: 6.

V and J are TRBV2 and TRBJ1-6; 7 bases line up with TRBD1. The J segment lost 10 bases and the V segment lost 8 bases, leaving 8 bases of the junction unmatched. From germline, CDR1 is SNHLY and CDR2 FYNNEI. The CDR3 loop spans 13 amino acids. The CDR3 region is CASVQTGFSPLHF. The CDR3 bases are TGTGCCAGCGTACAGACAGGGTTCTCACCCCTCCACTTT.

The V and J genes are TRBV11-2 and TRBJ2-5; a possible D gene is TRBD2 (5 bases). Trimming removed 8 bases from V and 4 bases from J, with 8 bases in between. The CDR3 extends over 11 amino acids. Germline loops: CDR1 SGHAT, CDR2 FQNNGV. CDR3 in DNA: TGTGCCAGCGGGAGCCTAGAGACCCAGTACTTC. This encodes CASGSLETQYF.

The chain is built from TRBV2 and TRBJ2-1; the D gene is possibly TRBD1 (5 bases). CDR1 SNHLY and CDR2 FYNNEI come from the germline V gene. The CDR3 runs 16 residues. Trimming removed 6 bases at V and 0 bases at J, with 15 bases between. The CDR3 DNA is TGTGCCAGCAGCGCCCTTCAGGGAAGCTCCTACAATGAGCAGTTCTTC. This gives the protein CASSALQGSSYNEQFF.

The chain employs TRBV18 and TRBJ2-2; 10 bases are shared with TRBD2. The CDR3 is 16 residues long. V gave up 3 bases and J gave up 1 base; unmatched junction bases: 2. Germline values: CDR1 KGHSH, CDR2 LQKENI. CDR3 amino acids: CASSPLAGVNTGELFF. Here the CDR3 DNA reads TGTGCCAGCTCACCCCTAGCGGGGGTGAACACCGGGGAGCTGTTTTTT. Full variable domain (remainder filled in from reference TRBV18 and TRBJ2-2): NAGVMQNPRHLVRRRGQEARLRCSPMKGHSHVYWYRQLPEEGLKFMVYLQKENIIDESGMPKERFSAEFPKEGPSILRIQQVVRGDSAAYFCASSPLAGVNTGELFFGEGSRLTVL.

The chain uses TRBV11-2 and TRBJ2-1, with D maybe TRBD2 (5 bases). From germline, CDR1 is SGHAT and CDR2 FQNNGV. The ends were cut back, 8 bases at V and 9 bases at J, with 17 bases in the middle. The CDR3 contains 13 residues. In DNA, the CDR3 is TGTGCCAGCCGCTCTCCCCGGGGTGGTGAGCAGTTCTTC. Its protein product is CASRSPRGGEQFF.

The sample holds a few counts of this clone. The chain recombines TRBV19 with TRBJ2-1, with 9 bases lining up with TRBD2. The V segment lost 5 bases and the J segment 6 bases; nucleotides outside the gene matches: 5. Per germline, CDR1 LNHDA and CDR2 SQIVND (reference sequence). The length of the CDR3 is 14 residues. DNA of the CDR3: TGTGCCAGTAGTCAACTAGCGGGTATCAATGAGCAGTTCTTC. Its translation: CASSQLAGINEQFF.

The chain recombines TRBV5-1 with TRBJ2-2, with D perhaps TRBD2 (5 bases). Germline V gene sequence: CDR1 SGHRS, CDR2 YFSETQ. The V end lost 1 base, the J end lost 4 bases, and 11 bases lay between the germline ends. The CDR3 totals 15 residues. CDR3 nucleotide sequence: TGCGCCAGCAGCTTGCGCCTAGCCGGCACCGGGGAGCTGTTTTTT. Protein: CASSLRLAGTGELFF.

J is TRBJ2-7 and V is TRBV2; tentative D call: TRBD2 (7 bases). Germline V lookup: CDR1 SNHLY, CDR2 FYNNEI. Trimming cost V 3 bases and J 1 base, with 25 bases left between them. The CDR3 has 19 amino acids. CDR3 in DNA: TGTGCCAGCAGTGATGCGGCAGGGTTTCTGGCGGGGGCTTCCTACGAGCAGTACTTC. Its protein is CASSDAAGFLAGASYEQYF.